This TCR beta chain originates from a study of T-cell reconstitution after alpha-beta-depleted transplantation in children. This clonotype was seen many times. Its antigen is unknown. CDR1 LNHNV and CDR2 YYDKDF come from the germline V gene (reference sequence). The CDR3 is 14 amino acids. Between the trimmed V and J ends, which lost 1 base and 5 bases, there was a span of 9 bases. The study, taken as a whole, reports: Approximately two months post-transplant, alpha-beta T cells reportedly originated from several hundred expanded graft clones. A year had passed since transplant, and T-cell counts and diversity by then came mostly from newly produced T cells. Surviving recipient T cells and thymic progenitors accounted for the high day-60 TCRbeta diversity observed in some patients.

Unique molecular identifiers tagged the TCRbeta library. TCRdb ran MiXCR on the PCR reads and lists one entry per CDR3 protein. The sample has about 300,000 distinct CDR3 sequences, around 7.3% seen once. This specimen was peripheral blood, taken 360 days after TCRalphabeta/CD19-depleted stem cell transplant. The receptor's source is a female patient aged 2-9 years who had a stem cell transplant for Fanconi anemia, so the T cells may come from the graft donor. The genes are TRBV15 and TRBJ2-1; D is unresolved. CDR3 protein: CATSRVPGDNEQFF. CDR3 coding DNA: TGTGCCACCAGCAGAGTACCGGGCGACAATGAGCAGTTCTTC.